This T cell receptor beta chain was identified during a study of cytomegalovirus exposure and HLA in healthy donors. Study-wide findings and caveats: Specificity of a few CMV-associated chains for CMV antigens was verified in vitro.

Comments on this clone: Its antigen is unknown.

Trimming shortened V by 5 bases and J by 2 bases, and 9 bases separated the two germline ends. The CDR3 is made up of 13 amino acids. The germline V gene encodes CDR1 MDHEN and CDR2 SYDVKM. Primers for the PCR totalled 60 Vbeta and 13 Jbeta. Assay: immunoSEQ multiplex PCR; the TCRdb copy retains only in-frame clones and omits some. Of 87,000 or so clones in the sample, 60% to 75% are singletons; the top ten hold around 3.5%. The chain carries TRBV28 and TRBJ2-5; D unresolved. The TCR sequence derives from a man aged 60-69 years in good health and CMV-seronegative. Sequencing input: PBMCs. The CDR3 is CASSTSSQETQYF. In DNA form, the CDR3 reads TGTGCCAGCAGTACCAGTTCGCAAGAGACCCAGTACTTC.